One sample yielded the 17 T cell receptor beta chains listed below, sequenced in a study of T-cell reconstitution after alpha-beta-depleted transplantation in children. Preparing the TCRbeta library involved the use of unique molecular identifiers. TCRdb reprocessed the PCR reads via MiXCR and lists one record per CDR3 protein. Altogether about 290,000 distinct CDR3 sequences are present, around 10% being singletons, with the ten largest covering 7.5%. This specimen was PBMCs, taken before TCRalphabeta/CD19-depleted stem cell transplant. The receptors were gathered from a boy younger than two with acute myeloid leukemia, due to receive a stem cell transplant.

As to this clonotype: It may be a read error: a sequence one base away is much more abundant. The V and J genes are TRBV27 and TRBJ2-1; TRBD2 matches 11 bases. CDR1 and CDR2 from the germline V gene are MNHEY and SMNVEV (reference sequence). This CDR3 is 15 amino acids long. CDR3 region: CASSLTSGAYNQQFF. DNA of the CDR3: TGTGCCAGCAGTTTGACTAGCGGGGCTTACAATCAGCAGTTCTTC.

This clonotype was observed many times. The chain couples TRBV7-9 to TRBJ2-2, with D perhaps TRBD1 or TRBD2 (5 bases each). Germline assignment: CDR1 SEHNR and CDR2 FQNEAQ (reference sequence). This CDR3 spans 13 amino acids. V was clipped by 4 bases and J by 4 bases, with 7 bases between them. The CDR3 region has the DNA TGTGCCAGCAGCTCGGGACCCACCGGGGAGCTGTTTTTT. It specifies CASSSGPTGELFF.

This clonotype was observed many times. This chain uses TRBV15 with TRBJ2-2; D possibly corresponds to TRBD2 (5 bases). The CDR3 spans 17 residues. CDR1 and CDR2 (germline): LNHNV, YYDKDF (reference sequence). V lost 2 bases and J lost 4, with 17 bases in between. The CDR3 is CATSRPGRTLLTGELFF. In DNA form, the CDR3 reads TGTGCCACCAGCAGACCCGGCCGGACTCTTCTCACCGGGGAGCTGTTTTTT.

This clonotype is medium-sized in the sample. The rearrangement uses TRBV6-5 and TRBJ1-1; tentatively, D is TRBD1 (5 bases). Germline values: CDR1 MNHEY, CDR2 SVGAGI. The CDR3 has 14 residues. Between the trimmed V and J ends, which lost 2 bases and 2 bases, there was a span of 9 bases. The CDR3 sequence: CASSYGTANTEAFF. CDR3 coding DNA: TGTGCCAGCAGTTACGGGACGGCAAACACTGAAGCTTTCTTT.

This clonotype was picked up many times. The genes are TRBV28 and TRBJ1-5; 9 bases match TRBD1. This CDR3 region has 16 residues. Germline CDR1 reads MDHEN; CDR2 reads SYDVKM. Unmatched junction bases numbered 12, after V lost 6 bases and J lost 6 bases. The chain's CDR3 is CASSGQGKRVGQPQHF. CDR3 DNA sequence: TGTGCCAGCAGCGGACAGGGGAAAAGGGTTGGTCAGCCCCAGCATTTT.

This clonotype was recorded many times. Here the CDR3 DNA reads TGTGCCAGCAGCTTCCGTGGACTAGCGGGGGGGCCTCAAGATACGCAGTATTTT. Translation: CASSFRGLAGGPQDTQYF. The V gene is TRBV13, the J gene TRBJ2-3; 15 positions agree with TRBD2. The junction had 9 bases not matched to a gene; V was cut back by 3 bases and J by 5 bases. From germline, CDR1 is PRHDT and CDR2 FYEKMQ (reference sequence). CDR3 length: 18 residues.

Turning to this clonotype: A much larger clone sits a single nucleotide away, making a read error possible. The chain recombines TRBV20-1 with TRBJ2-2, with 7 bases fitting TRBD2. The germline gives CDR1 DFQATT, CDR2 SNEGSKA (reference sequence). This CDR3 has 15 amino acids. This chain's CDR3 is CCASSGGANTGELFF. The CDR3 DNA reads as TGCTGTGCTTCTAGCGGAGGCGCGAACACCGGGGAGCTGTTTTTT.

The J gene is TRBJ2-1, the V gene TRBV29-1; TRBD2 aligns across 9 bases. There are 14 residues in the CDR3. The junction had 6 bases not matched to a gene; V was cut back by 7 bases and J by 2 bases. Germline V gene sequence: CDR1 SQVTM, CDR2 ANQGSEA. Here the CDR3 DNA reads TGCAGCGCACCGGCGGGGGGGGCCTACAATGAGCAGTTCTTC. Protein: CSAPAGGAYNEQFF.

In this sample, this clonotype turned up once. The chain links TRBV28 to TRBJ1-1, with no clear D. The V gene lost 3 bases and the J gene lost 6 bases, with 14 bases spanning the gap. The CDR3 sequence is 14 residues long. Germline loops: CDR1 MDHEN, CDR2 SYDVKM. The DNA for the CDR3 is TGTGCCAGCAGTTTGAGCAGTCTCGCCCCTGAAGCTTTCTTT. It codes for CASSLSSLAPEAFF.

This clonotype appeared many times. The J gene is TRBJ1-1, the V gene TRBV20-1; weak D call: TRBD1 (6 bases). This CDR3 is 13 amino acids long. Trimming took off 6 bases at V and 2 bases at J, with 13 bases between the two ends. Germline CDR1 DFQATT, CDR2 SNEGSKA (reference sequence). The CDR3 sequence is CSAPDSHNTEAFF. Written as DNA, the CDR3 is TGCAGTGCCCCGGACAGCCACAACACTGAAGCTTTCTTT.

This clonotype was found many times. This rearrangement joins TRBV5-6 to TRBJ1-1, with D possibly being TRBD1 (5 bases). V lost 0 bases and J lost 4, with 13 bases in between. Germline V gene data show CDR1 as SGHDT and CDR2 as YYEEEE. This CDR3 comprises 15 residues. The CDR3 sequence is CASSLGEGTFTEAFF. In nucleotides, the CDR3 is TGTGCCAGCAGCTTGGGGGAGGGGACGTTCACTGAAGCTTTCTTT.

A single count supports this clonotype. V usage is TRBV24-1 and J usage is TRBJ2-7, with 10 bases identical to TRBD1. This CDR3 is 17 amino acids long. Germline CDR1 reads KGHDR; CDR2 reads SFDVKD. Unmatched junction bases numbered 9, after V lost 3 bases and J lost 2 bases. The DNA of the CDR3 is TGTGCCACCAGTGATCAAGCCCGGACAGGGGGACCCTACGAGCAGTACTTC. Amino acids: CATSDQARTGGPYEQYF.

The chain has TRBV7-9 and TRBJ2-1; 10 bases match TRBD2. The CDR3 covers 16 residues. The V gene's germline CDR1 is SEHNR and CDR2 FQNEAQ (reference sequence). V gave up 5 bases and J gave up 7 bases; unmatched junction bases: 11. In DNA, the CDR3 is TGTGCCAGCAGCCTACTGGGGGCTAGCGGGAGAAATGAGCAGTTCTTC. This translates into CASSLLGASGRNEQFF.

Many counts were recorded for this clonotype. This rearrangement joins TRBV5-1 to TRBJ2-5; TRBD1 matches at 8 bases. The J segment lost 2 bases and the V segment lost 4 bases, leaving 10 bases of the junction unmatched. The CDR3 runs to 16 residues. The germline CDR1 and CDR2 sequences are SGHRS and YFSETQ. The CDR3 region has the DNA TGCGCCAGCAGCCCCGTCCGGACAGGGACTCAAGAGACCCAGTACTTC. Its protein is CASSPVRTGTQETQYF.

This clonotype was counted at least ten times. The chain couples TRBV5-6 to TRBJ2-3, with D unclear. The V gene's germline CDR1 is SGHDT and CDR2 YYEEEE. This CDR3 region has 14 residues. The V and J ends lost 0 bases and 6 bases respectively, with 11 bases between them. Here the CDR3 reads CASSLGRIPDTQYF. The CDR3 DNA reads TGTGCCAGCAGCTTGGGAAGGATCCCCGATACGCAGTATTTT.

This clonotype has a count of ten or more. The chain joins TRBV3-1 to TRBJ1-2; D not certain. Trimming pared 1 base from V and 2 bases from J, leaving 11 bases between. This CDR3 is 15 amino acids long. CDR1 is LGHDT, CDR2 YNNKEL, per germline (reference sequence). The CDR3 is CASSQVPLGNYGYTF. CDR3 DNA sequence: TGTGCCAGCAGCCAAGTTCCGTTGGGAAACTATGGCTACACCTTC.

This clonotype was picked up many times. In DNA, the CDR3 is TGTGCCAGCAGCGACGAAGCGGCTGGCTCCTACGAGCAGTACTTC. Translated, it gives CASSDEAAGSYEQYF. The chain links TRBV9 to TRBJ2-7; the D gene is possibly TRBD2 (5 bases). V lost 3 bases and J 0 bases, leaving 13 bases between the germline ends. Germline V gene lookup returns CDR1 SGDLS and CDR2 YYNGEE. There are 15 residues in the CDR3.